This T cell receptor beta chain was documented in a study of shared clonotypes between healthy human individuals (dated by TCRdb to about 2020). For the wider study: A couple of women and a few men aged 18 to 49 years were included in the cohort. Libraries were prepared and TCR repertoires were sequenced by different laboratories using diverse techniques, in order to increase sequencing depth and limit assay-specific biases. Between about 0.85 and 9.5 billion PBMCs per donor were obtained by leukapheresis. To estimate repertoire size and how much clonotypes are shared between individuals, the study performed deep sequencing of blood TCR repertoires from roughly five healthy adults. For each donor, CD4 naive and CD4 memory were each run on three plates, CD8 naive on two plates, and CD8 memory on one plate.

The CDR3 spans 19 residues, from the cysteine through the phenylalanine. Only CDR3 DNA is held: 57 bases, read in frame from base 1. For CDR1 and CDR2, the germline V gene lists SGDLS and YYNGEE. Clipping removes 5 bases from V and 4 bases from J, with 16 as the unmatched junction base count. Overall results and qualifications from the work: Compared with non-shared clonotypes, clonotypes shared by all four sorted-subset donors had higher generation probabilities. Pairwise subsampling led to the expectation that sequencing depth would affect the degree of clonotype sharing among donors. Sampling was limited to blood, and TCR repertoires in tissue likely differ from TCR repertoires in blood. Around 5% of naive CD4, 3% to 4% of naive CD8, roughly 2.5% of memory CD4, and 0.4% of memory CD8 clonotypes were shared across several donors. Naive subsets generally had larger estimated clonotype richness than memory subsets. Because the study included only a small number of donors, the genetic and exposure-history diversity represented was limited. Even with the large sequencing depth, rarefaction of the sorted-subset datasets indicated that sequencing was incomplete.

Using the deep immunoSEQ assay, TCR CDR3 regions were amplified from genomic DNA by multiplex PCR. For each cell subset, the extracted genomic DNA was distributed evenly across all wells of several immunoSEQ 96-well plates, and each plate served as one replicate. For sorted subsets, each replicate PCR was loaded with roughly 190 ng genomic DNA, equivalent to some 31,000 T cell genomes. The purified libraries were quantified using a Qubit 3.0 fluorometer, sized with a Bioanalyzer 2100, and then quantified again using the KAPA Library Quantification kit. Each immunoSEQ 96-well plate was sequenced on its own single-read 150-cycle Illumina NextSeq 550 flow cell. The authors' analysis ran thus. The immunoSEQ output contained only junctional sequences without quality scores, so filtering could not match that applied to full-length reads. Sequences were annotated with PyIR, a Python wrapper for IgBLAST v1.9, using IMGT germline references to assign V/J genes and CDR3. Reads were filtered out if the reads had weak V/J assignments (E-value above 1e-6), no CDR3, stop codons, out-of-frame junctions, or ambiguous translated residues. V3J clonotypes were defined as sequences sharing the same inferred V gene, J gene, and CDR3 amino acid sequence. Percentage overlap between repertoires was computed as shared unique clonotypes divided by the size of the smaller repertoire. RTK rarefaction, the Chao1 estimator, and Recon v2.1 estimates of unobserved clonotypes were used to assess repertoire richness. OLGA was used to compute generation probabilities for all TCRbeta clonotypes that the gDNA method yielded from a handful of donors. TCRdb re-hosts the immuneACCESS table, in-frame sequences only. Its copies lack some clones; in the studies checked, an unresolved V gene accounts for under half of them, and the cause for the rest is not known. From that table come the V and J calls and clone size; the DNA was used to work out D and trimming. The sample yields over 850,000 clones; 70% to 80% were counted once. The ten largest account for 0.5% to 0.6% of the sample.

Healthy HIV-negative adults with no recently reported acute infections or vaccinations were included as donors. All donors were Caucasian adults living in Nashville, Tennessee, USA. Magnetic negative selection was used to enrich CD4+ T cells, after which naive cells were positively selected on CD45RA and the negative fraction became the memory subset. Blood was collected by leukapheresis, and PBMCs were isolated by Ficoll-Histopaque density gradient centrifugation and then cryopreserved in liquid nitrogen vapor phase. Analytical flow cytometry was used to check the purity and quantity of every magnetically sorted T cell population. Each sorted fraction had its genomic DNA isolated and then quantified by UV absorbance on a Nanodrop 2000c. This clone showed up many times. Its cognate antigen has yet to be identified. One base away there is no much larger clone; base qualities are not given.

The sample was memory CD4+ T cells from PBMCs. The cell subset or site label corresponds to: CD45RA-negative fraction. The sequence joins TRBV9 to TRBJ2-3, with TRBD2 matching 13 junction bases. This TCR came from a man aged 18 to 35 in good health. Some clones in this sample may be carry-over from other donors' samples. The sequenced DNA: TGTGCCAGCAGACCAACCCACGGACTAGCGGGAGCTTTGCCAGATACGCAGTATTTT. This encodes CASRPTHGLAGALPDTQYF.